This T cell receptor beta chain was obtained from a study of blood T cell repertoires in COVID-19. Study-level background: T cells, B-cell-depleted T cells, or PBMCs supplied cDNA or gDNA.

How the authors handled the data: Estimated nucleated cell counts came from reference gene primer amplification. Assay: immunoSEQ multiplex PCR; the TCRdb copy retains only in-frame clones and omits some. The V and J calls and clone size come from that table; D and trimming were worked out from the DNA. This table holds about 150,000 clones, around four fifths found once. The CDR3 extends over 15 amino acids. In germline, CDR1 is SNHLY, CDR2 FYNNEI. J was trimmed by 7 bases and V by 5 bases; bases with no gene match: 8. The sequence was obtained from a man in his sixties or seventies with acute or convalescent COVID-19. This chain links TRBV2 with TRBJ1-2, with 12 bases identical to TRBD1. Sequencing input: peripheral blood. CDR3 nucleotides: TGTGCCAGCAGTCCCGGGACAGGGGGCTTCCGTGGCTACACCTTC. Its protein product is CASSPGTGGFRGYTF.